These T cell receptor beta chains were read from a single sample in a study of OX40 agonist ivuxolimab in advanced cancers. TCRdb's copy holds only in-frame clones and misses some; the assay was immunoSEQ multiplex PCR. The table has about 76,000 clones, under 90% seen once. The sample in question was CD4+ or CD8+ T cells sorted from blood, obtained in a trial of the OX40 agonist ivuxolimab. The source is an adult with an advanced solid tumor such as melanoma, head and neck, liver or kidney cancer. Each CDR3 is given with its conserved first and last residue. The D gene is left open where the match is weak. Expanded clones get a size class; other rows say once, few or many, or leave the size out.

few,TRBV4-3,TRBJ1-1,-,CASSQEARTNTEAFF,TGCGCCAGCAGCCAAGAAGCAAGGACCAACACTGAAGCTTTCTTT
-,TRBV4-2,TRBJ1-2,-,CASSRDWRTDYGYTF,TGTGCCAGCAGCAGAGACTGGAGAACTGACTATGGCTACACCTTC
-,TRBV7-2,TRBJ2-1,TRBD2,CASSLVAGGGNEQFF,TGTGCCAGCAGCTTAGTTGCGGGGGGTGGGAATGAGCAGTTCTTC
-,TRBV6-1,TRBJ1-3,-,CASSPNSGNTIYF,TGTGCCAGCAGCCCCAACTCCGGAAACACCATATATTTT
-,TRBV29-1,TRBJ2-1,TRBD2,CSVEGAGGRNEQFF,TGCAGCGTTGAGGGTGCGGGGGGGCGTAATGAGCAGTTCTTC
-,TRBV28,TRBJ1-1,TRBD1,CASSLPTGGRTEAFF,TGTGCCAGCAGTTTACCGACAGGGGGGAGGACTGAAGCTTTCTTT
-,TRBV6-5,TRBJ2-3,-,CASSYSRTTDTQYF,TGTGCCAGCAGTTACTCGAGAACTACAGATACGCAGTATTTT
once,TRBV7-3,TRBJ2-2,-,CASSPLGGRATGELFF,TGTGCCAGCAGCCCCCTGGGGGGTAGGGCCACCGGGGAGCTGTTTTTT
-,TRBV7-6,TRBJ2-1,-,CASSLAGRYNEQFF,TGTGCCAGCAGCTTAGCGGGTCGTTACAATGAGCAGTTCTTC
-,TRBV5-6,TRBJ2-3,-,CASSLGSGDTQYF,TGTGCCAGCAGCTTGGGTAGCGGAGATACGCAGTATTTT
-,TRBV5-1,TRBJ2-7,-,CASSSDIHYEQYF,TGCGCCAGCAGCTCTGACATTCACTACGAGCAGTACTTC
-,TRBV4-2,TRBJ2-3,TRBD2,CASSQELAGGKDTQYF,TGTGCCAGCAGCCAAGAACTAGCGGGGGGAAAAGATACGCAGTATTTT
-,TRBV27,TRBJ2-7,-,CASSLRDGPYEQYF,TGTGCCAGCAGTTTACGGGACGGCCCCTACGAGCAGTACTTC
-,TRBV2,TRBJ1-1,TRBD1,CASSEFRGGGYTEAFF,TGTGCCAGCAGTGAATTTCGAGGGGGCGGTTATACTGAAGCTTTCTTT
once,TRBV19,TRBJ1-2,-,CASSIVRANYGYTF,TGTGCCAGTAGTATCGTCAGGGCGAACTATGGCTACACCTTC
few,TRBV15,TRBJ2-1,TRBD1,CATSTRKTGDEQFF,TGTGCCACCAGCACCAGAAAGACAGGGGACGAGCAGTTCTTC
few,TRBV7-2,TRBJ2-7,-,CASRRTMDYEQYF,TGTGCCAGCAGACGGACTATGGATTACGAGCAGTACTTC
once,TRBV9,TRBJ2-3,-,CASSVGTAYTDTQYF,TGTGCCAGCAGCGTAGGTACCGCTTACACAGATACGCAGTATTTT
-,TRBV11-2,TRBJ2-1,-,CASSLDLASNEQFF,TGTGCCAGCAGCTTAGATTTGGCTAGCAATGAGCAGTTCTTC
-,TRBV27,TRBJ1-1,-,CASSLSRGGTEAFF,TGTGCCAGCAGTTTAAGTAGGGGAGGCACTGAAGCTTTCTTT
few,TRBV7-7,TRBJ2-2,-,CASSPKGDTGELFF,TGTGCCAGCAGCCCAAAGGGGGACACCGGGGAGCTGTTTTTT
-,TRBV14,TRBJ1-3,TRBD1,CASSRYRGLLNAGNTIYF,TGTGCCAGCAGCCGCTACAGGGGGCTCCTCAACGCTGGAAACACCATATATTTT
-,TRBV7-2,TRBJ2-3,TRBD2,CASSSGLAGGGDTQYF,TGTGCCAGCAGCTCGGGACTAGCGGGGGGAGGAGATACGCAGTATTTT
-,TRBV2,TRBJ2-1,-,CASSVTGLPSSYNEQFF,TGTGCCAGCAGCGTAACAGGGTTACCGAGCTCCTACAATGAGCAGTTCTTC
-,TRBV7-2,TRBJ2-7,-,CASSFYPYEQYF,TGTGCCAGCAGCTTCTACCCCTACGAGCAGTACTTC
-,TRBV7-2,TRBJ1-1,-,CASSLGGIRNTEAFF,TGTGCCAGCAGCTTAGGGGGGATACGGAACACTGAAGCTTTCTTT
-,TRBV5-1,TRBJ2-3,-,CASSSSGGGITDTQYF,TGCGCCAGCAGCTCCTCTGGAGGGGGTATCACAGATACGCAGTATTTT
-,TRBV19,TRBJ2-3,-,CASSLNPTGRADTQYF,TGTGCCAGTAGTCTTAACCCGACAGGGAGGGCAGATACGCAGTATTTT
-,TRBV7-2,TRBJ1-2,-,CASSPRGKDYGYTF,TGTGCCAGCAGCCCCCGGGGTAAGGACTATGGCTACACCTTC
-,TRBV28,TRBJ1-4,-,CASRAAGPNEKLFF,TGTGCCAGCAGGGCGGCCGGACCTAATGAAAAACTGTTTTTT
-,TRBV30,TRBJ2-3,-,CAWSVMGSTDTQYF,TGTGCCTGGAGTGTAATGGGGAGCACAGATACGCAGTATTTT
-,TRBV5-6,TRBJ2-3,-,CASSLGPVSTDTQYF,TGTGCCAGCAGCTTGGGACCAGTTAGCACAGATACGCAGTATTTT
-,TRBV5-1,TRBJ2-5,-,CASSLATGETQYF,TGCGCCAGCAGCTTGGCTACAGGGGAGACCCAGTACTTC
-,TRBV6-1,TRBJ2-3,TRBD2,CASLFLAGDTDTQYF,TGTGCCAGCCTCTTCTTAGCGGGAGACACAGATACGCAGTATTTT
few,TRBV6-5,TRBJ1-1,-,CASHADTEAFF,TGTGCCAGCCATGCCGACACTGAAGCTTTCTTT
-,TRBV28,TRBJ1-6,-,CASRQNREENSPLHF,TGTGCCAGCAGACAGAACAGGGAGGAGAATTCACCCCTCCACTTT
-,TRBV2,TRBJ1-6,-,CASSEGVPRHSPLHF,TGTGCCAGCAGTGAAGGGGTCCCCAGGCACTCACCCCTCCACTTT
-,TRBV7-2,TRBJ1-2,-,CASSLALQGKGYTF,TGTGCCAGCAGCTTAGCACTTCAGGGAAAGGGCTACACCTTC
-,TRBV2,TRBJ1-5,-,CASSVLRGLEPQHF,TGTGCCAGCAGTGTTTTAAGGGGGTTAGAGCCCCAGCATTTT
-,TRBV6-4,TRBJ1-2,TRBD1,CASRGQANYGYTF,TGTGCCAGCAGGGGACAGGCTAACTATGGCTACACCTTC
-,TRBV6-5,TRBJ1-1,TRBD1,CASSYQQGPLTEAFF,TGTGCCAGCAGTTACCAACAGGGGCCGCTCACTGAAGCTTTCTTT
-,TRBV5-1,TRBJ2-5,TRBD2,CASSLVTSGGQETQYF,TGCGCCAGCAGCTTGGTCACTAGCGGGGGGCAAGAGACCCAGTACTTC
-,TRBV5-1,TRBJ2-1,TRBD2,CASSLGLAGGNEQFF,TGCGCCAGCAGCTTGGGGCTAGCGGGGGGCAATGAGCAGTTCTTC
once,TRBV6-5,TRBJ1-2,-,CASSLSFNYGYTF,TGTGCCAGCAGTCTCTCTTTCAACTATGGCTACACCTTC
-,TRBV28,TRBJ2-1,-,CASSLSDLVIRYEQFF,TGTGCCAGCAGTTTATCCGACCTTGTAATAAGGTATGAGCAGTTCTTC
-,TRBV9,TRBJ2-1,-,CASSVDPNEQFF,TGTGCCAGCAGCGTAGATCCCAATGAGCAGTTCTTC
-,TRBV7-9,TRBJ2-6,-,CASTSYRGSGANVLTF,TGTGCCAGCACCTCATACCGGGGAAGTGGGGCCAACGTCCTGACTTTC
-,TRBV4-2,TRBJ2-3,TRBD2,CASSNPRGGSSTDTQYF,TGTGCCAGCAGCAACCCTCGGGGGGGGTCCTCCACAGATACGCAGTATTTT
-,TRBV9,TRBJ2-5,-,CASSVAAEIQTQYF,TGTGCCAGCAGCGTAGCAGCGGAAATACAGACCCAGTACTTC